Below, 15 T cell receptor beta chains from the same sample are listed, as sequenced in a study of early T cells in non-severe SARS-CoV-2 infection. TCRdb reanalysed the 5' RACE reads using MiXCR and keeps one entry per CDR3 protein. This repertoire shows 65,000 to 70,000 distinct CDR3 sequences, 12% found once; its top ten account for more than 1.5%. Sequencing was carried out using whole blood. These receptors came from an adult who was a healthcare worker with PCR-confirmed SARS-CoV-2 infection or an uninfected control (not recorded which).

In its sample, this clonotype was seen a few times. The rearrangement links TRBV5-1 to TRBJ2-5; 10 bases line up with TRBD1. The CDR3 is made up of 15 amino acids. Germline lookup yields CDR1 SGHRS and CDR2 YFSETQ. The V gene end was trimmed by 4 bases and the J gene end by 5 bases; junction bases not matched to a gene: 8. For the CDR3, the DNA is TGCGCCAGCAGCCGCGGGACAGGGGCCTTGGAGACCCAGTACTTC. This codes for CASSRGTGALETQYF.

This clonotype was counted many times. The V gene is TRBV7-8, the J gene TRBJ2-7; D is unclear. Germline V gene lookup returns CDR1 SGHVS and CDR2 FQNEAQ. The V gene lost 5 bases and the J gene lost 0 bases, with 14 bases spanning the gap. The CDR3 runs to 15 residues. The CDR3: CASSPHQGPSYEQYF. The CDR3 DNA sequence: TGTGCCAGCAGCCCGCACCAAGGGCCCTCCTACGAGCAGTACTTC.

The sample holds a few counts of this clonotype. J is TRBJ1-4 and V is TRBV29-1, with 9 bases identical to TRBD1. Per germline, CDR1 SQVTM and CDR2 ANQGSEA. The ends lost 4 bases at V and 8 bases at J; junction bases unmatched: 5. The CDR3 has 13 amino acids. The CDR3 DNA reads as TGCAGCGTTGCCGACAGGGGGAACGAAAAACTGTTTTTT. Amino acids: CSVADRGNEKLFF.

This clonotype was counted only a few times. This chain links TRBV7-6 with TRBJ2-7; D call uncertain. In germline, CDR1 is SGHVS, CDR2 FNYEAQ. Between the trimmed V and J ends, which lost 1 base and 0 bases, there was a span of 7 bases. The CDR3 has 14 residues. The CDR3 DNA follows: TGTGCCAGCAGCTTAGTTCCGTACTCCTACGAGCAGTACTTC. This gives the protein CASSLVPYSYEQYF.

The rearrangement uses TRBV18 and TRBJ1-1, with D possibly matching TRBD1 (5 bases). Germline V gene lookup returns CDR1 KGHSH and CDR2 LQKENI. V gave up 3 bases and J gave up 7 bases, with 15 bases separating them. CDR3 length: 14 amino acids. CDR3 region: CASSPLRGFDEAFF. The DNA of the CDR3 is TGTGCCAGCTCACCTCTACGGGGGTTCGATGAAGCTTTCTTT. The whole variable domain, remainder taken from reference TRBV18 and TRBJ1-1, is NAGVMQNPRHLVRRRGQEARLRCSPMKGHSHVYWYRQLPEEGLKFMVYLQKENIIDESGMPKERFSAEFPKEGPSILRIQQVVRGDSAAYFCASSPLRGFDEAFFGQGTRLTVV.

This clonotype was picked up a small number of times. V is TRBV20-1 and J is TRBJ2-3; D is perhaps TRBD2 (6 bases). Per germline, CDR1 DFQATT and CDR2 SNEGSKA (reference sequence). CDR3 length equals 13 residues. The V end lost 2 bases, the J end lost 2 bases, and 8 bases lay between the germline ends. CDR3 region: CSARREATDTQYF. The CDR3 DNA reads TGCAGTGCTAGAAGGGAGGCCACAGATACGCAGTATTTT.

This clonotype was counted once. Just one base apart from a much larger clone, this may be a read error. The gene calls are TRBV7-9 and TRBJ2-3; TRBD1 matches 9 bases. Germline trimming cut 11 bases from V and 4 bases from J; bases unmatched to any gene: 13. This CDR3 comprises 15 residues. Germline V lookup: CDR1 SEHNR, CDR2 FQNEAQ (reference sequence). The CDR3 region has the DNA TGTGCCGGCACCCTTACAGGGGGCCCCCCAGATACGCAGTATTTT. Translation gives CAGTLTGGPPDTQYF.

In this sample, this clonotype turned up many times. This rearrangement joins TRBV6-5 to TRBJ1-5; D is ambiguous. V gave up 6 bases and J gave up 2 bases, with 11 bases separating them. Per germline, CDR1 MNHEY and CDR2 SVGAGI. CDR3 length: 14 amino acids. The CDR3 loop reads CASSSGPRNQPQHF. In DNA form, the CDR3 reads TGTGCCAGCAGCTCAGGACCGCGCAATCAGCCCCAGCATTTT.

The gene calls are TRBV5-1 and TRBJ2-1; TRBD1 matches at 7 bases. Germline V gene lookup returns CDR1 SGHRS and CDR2 YFSETQ. Trimming at V came to 0 bases and at J to 6 bases, leaving 6 bases not matched to a gene. CDR3 length: 15 residues. The CDR3 DNA follows: TGCGCCAGCAGCTTGGGGGACAGCGAGTTCAATGAGCAGTTCTTC. Protein: CASSLGDSEFNEQFF.

This clonotype was recorded many times. The J gene is TRBJ2-1, the V gene TRBV10-2; D ambiguous. V was cut by 5 bases and J by 4 bases, with 6 bases left in between. CDR1 is WSHSY, CDR2 SAAADI, per germline. This CDR3 region has 12 residues. The CDR3 DNA sequence: TGCGCCAGCAGTCTAGGGTACAATGAGCAGTTCTTC. As protein: CASSLGYNEQFF.

This clonotype was counted once. At one end the junction does not follow the germline gene, possibly because of a read error. V is TRBV5-4 and J is TRBJ2-7, with D perhaps matching TRBD1 (5 bases). Germline CDR1 is SGHNT and CDR2 is YYREEE (reference sequence). The CDR3 runs to 13 residues. The CDR3 sequence is CAGSPAGSHEQYF. Written as DNA, the CDR3 is TGTGCCGGCAGCCCCGCAGGGTCCCACGAGCAGTACTTC.

This clonotype has more than one count but fewer than ten. The chain joins TRBV6-1 to TRBJ1-2; no clear D gene. The germline CDR1 and CDR2 sequences are MNHNS and SASEGT. The CDR3 runs to 14 residues. Trimming shortened V by 7 bases and J by 6 bases, and 18 bases separated the two germline ends. As DNA, the CDR3 is TGTGCCAGCATTATTAGGAGGGATACCGATGGCTACACCTTC. Protein sequence: CASIIRRDTDGYTF.

This clonotype was counted many times. The chain joins TRBV9 to TRBJ1-4; TRBD1 agrees at 8 bases. The germline V gene encodes CDR1 SGDLS and CDR2 YYNGEE. The junction had 6 bases not matched to a gene; V was cut back by 3 bases and J by 5 bases. The CDR3 has 15 residues. Here the CDR3 DNA reads TGTGCCAGCAGCGATAAGACAGGGGTGAATGAAAAACTGTTTTTT. Translation gives CASSDKTGVNEKLFF.

This clonotype came up a few times. This chain joins TRBV20-1 and TRBJ2-5; D is unresolved. With 5 bases removed from V and 3 bases from J, the gap between germline ends came to 4 bases. The germline CDR1 and CDR2 sequences are DFQATT and SNEGSKA (reference sequence). The CDR3 totals 10 residues. CDR3 DNA: TGCAGTGCTGGGGAAGAGACCCAGTACTTC. This gives the protein CSAGEETQYF.

This clonotype was picked up many times. The rearrangement joins TRBV12-3 or TRBV12-4 to TRBJ1-4; D is ambiguous. The length of the CDR3 is 12 residues. The germline V and J ends were trimmed by 6 bases and 13 bases, with 15 bases remaining between them. CDR3 amino acids: CASRTPGSRLFF. DNA for the CDR3: TGTGCCAGCAGGACCCCGGGGAGCAGACTGTTTTTT.